These 22 T cell receptor beta chains share one sample of origin, sequenced in a study of identical twins. Using its own MiXCR run on the 5' RACE reads, TCRdb lists one record per CDR3 protein. The sample consists of 550,000 to 700,000 distinct CDR3 sequences, 21% of them appearing once. These data also featured in a second study, about T cells expressing NK-cell markers.

The source material was PBMCs. The receptors here all came from a woman between 18 and 29 years old in good health.

This clonotype was picked up a small number of times. V usage is TRBV10-2 and J usage is TRBJ2-1; TRBD1 agrees at 8 bases. The V gene end was trimmed by 0 bases and the J gene end by 8 bases; junction bases not matched to a gene: 3. The CDR3 covers 14 residues. CDR1 is WSHSY and CDR2 is SAAADI in the germline V gene. Here the CDR3 reads CASSESTRGHEQFF. The CDR3 DNA reads as TGCGCCAGCAGTGAGTCAACCAGGGGGCATGAGCAGTTCTTC.

The chain is built from TRBV5-5 and TRBJ2-7, with D possibly being TRBD1 (6 bases). Germline V gene sequence: CDR1 SGHKS, CDR2 YYEKEE (reference sequence). CDR3 length: 14 amino acids. V lost 1 base and J lost 4, with 12 bases in between. The DNA of the CDR3 is TGTGCCAGCAGCTTGAGAGAGGGGGATTACGAGCAGTACTTC. It yields the protein CASSLREGDYEQYF.

This clonotype has just one count. The gene calls are TRBV2 and TRBJ2-3, with 8 bases matching TRBD1. The CDR3 runs to 15 residues. V lost 6 bases and J lost 1; bases outside the gene matches: 6. Germline V lookup: CDR1 SNHLY, CDR2 FYNNEI. The CDR3 bases are TGTGCCAGCAGCGGACAGGGAGGAGGCACAGATACGCAGTATTTT. This translates into CASSGQGGGTDTQYF.

The chain couples TRBV18 to TRBJ2-1, with TRBD2 as a possible D gene (5 bases). Germline V gives CDR1 KGHSH, CDR2 LQKENI. CDR3 length equals 14 residues. V was shortened by 3 bases and J by 7 bases, with 13 bases between the two germline ends. CDR3 amino acids: CASSPGLVMNEQFF. CDR3 DNA sequence: TGTGCCAGCTCACCCGGACTGGTCATGAATGAGCAGTTCTTC.

Only a few counts were recorded for this clonotype. The chain joins TRBV6-5 to TRBJ2-7; tentative D call: TRBD1 (5 bases). Deletions cut 0 bases from V and 0 bases from J, with 9 bases between. Germline-derived CDR1 and CDR2 are MNHEY and SVGAGI. This CDR3 is built from 15 residues. The CDR3: CASSYSPDISYEQYF. In DNA, the CDR3 is TGTGCCAGCAGTTACTCACCGGACATCTCCTACGAGCAGTACTTC.

The rearrangement links TRBV25-1 to TRBJ1-1, with D unresolved. The CDR3 totals 11 residues. Germline-derived CDR1 and CDR2 are MGHDK and SYGVNS. Trimming shortened V by 2 bases and J by 11 bases, and 9 bases separated the two germline ends. The CDR3 DNA follows: TGTGCCAGCAGTGAAAACTCCCGGGCTTTCTTT. Translation: CASSENSRAFF.

The chain is built from TRBV23-1 and TRBJ1-1, with 7 nucleotides matching TRBD1. TRBV23-1 is an open reading frame, and its role is uncertain. The CDR3 is made up of 14 amino acids. Losses at the gene ends were 5 bases for V and 4 bases for J; bases not matched to a gene: 7. The CDR3 coding sequence is TGCGCCAGCAGTTCAGGGGGGCGGTTCACTGAAGCTTTCTTT. Translation: CASSSGGRFTEAFF.

The genes are TRBV7-9 and TRBJ2-1; the D gene is possibly TRBD2 (5 bases). Germline V lookup: CDR1 SEHNR, CDR2 FQNEAQ (reference sequence). Trimming pared 4 bases from V and 4 bases from J, leaving 14 bases between. This CDR3 comprises 15 residues. The CDR3 loop reads CASSSVGDGYNEQFF. The CDR3 bases are TGTGCCAGCAGCTCCGTCGGGGATGGGTACAATGAGCAGTTCTTC.

This clonotype was seen at least ten times. The J gene is TRBJ2-7, the V gene TRBV9; TRBD2 matches at 9 bases. The J segment lost 4 bases and the V segment lost 3 bases, leaving 11 bases of the junction unmatched. CDR1 and CDR2 from the germline V gene are SGDLS and YYNGEE. CDR3 length: 16 residues. Written as DNA, the CDR3 is TGTGCCAGCAGCGCGTCGATGAGCGGGAGGACTTACGAGCAGTACTTC. Translation: CASSASMSGRTYEQYF.

This clonotype was detected ten times or more. The chain employs TRBV7-8 and TRBJ1-4; tentatively, D is TRBD1 (5 bases). CDR1 is SGHVS and CDR2 is FQNEAQ in the germline V gene. The CDR3 spans 14 residues. V lost 1 base and J lost 6, with 9 bases in between. In DNA, the CDR3 is TGTGCCAGCAGCTTAGGGGGCAGACATGAAAAACTGTTTTTT. It codes for CASSLGGRHEKLFF. Full variable domain (missing parts from reference TRBV7-8 and TRBJ1-4): GAGVSQSPRYKVAKRGQDVALRCDPISGHVSLFWYQQALGQGPEFLTYFQNEAQLDKSGLPSDRFFAERPEGSVSTLKIQRTQQEDSAVYLCASSLGGRHEKLFFGSGTQLSVL.

This clonotype was seen a handful of times. The rearrangement joins TRBV20-1 to TRBJ2-3; 11 positions agree with TRBD2. The CDR3 has 14 residues. V trimming: 5 bases; J trimming: 5 bases; junction bases outside the gene matches: 6. Germline CDR1 is DFQATT and CDR2 is SNEGSKA (reference sequence). In nucleotides, the CDR3 is TGCAGTGCTTCGGGACTAGCGGCAGGAGATACGCAGTATTTT. Its protein product is CSASGLAAGDTQYF.

This clonotype was counted at least ten times. The V and J genes are TRBV29-1 and TRBJ2-1; TRBD2 aligns across 12 bases. Germline assignment: CDR1 SQVTM and CDR2 ANQGSEA. V was clipped by 4 bases and J by 8 bases; unmatched bases: 3. There are 13 residues in the CDR3. In DNA form, the CDR3 reads TGCAGCGTTGCTCGACTAGCGGGAGATGAGCAGTTCTTC. It encodes CSVARLAGDEQFF.

This chain connects TRBV12-3 or TRBV12-4 to TRBJ1-1, with D tentatively TRBD1 (5 bases). The CDR3 consists of 14 residues. The germline V and J ends were trimmed by 7 bases and 1 base, with 13 bases remaining between them. As DNA, the CDR3 is TGTGCCAGCACAGCAGGGTCGGAGAACACTGAAGCTTTCTTT. This codes for CASTAGSENTEAFF.

This chain uses TRBV20-1 with TRBJ2-3; weak D call: TRBD2 (5 bases). V was trimmed by 2 bases and J by 2 bases, leaving 11 bases between them. The CDR3 totals 14 residues. Germline V gives CDR1 DFQATT, CDR2 SNEGSKA (reference sequence). CDR3 DNA sequence: TGCAGTGCTAGAAACCAACTAGACACAGATACGCAGTATTTT. It encodes CSARNQLDTDTQYF.

This clonotype was detected a few times. This sequence joins TRBV7-2 and TRBJ2-1; no firm D call. This CDR3 comprises 15 residues. Trimming stripped 7 bases from V and 0 bases from J, with 13 bases between. CDR1 and CDR2 (germline): SGHTA, FQGNSA. In nucleotides, the CDR3 is TGTGCCAGCATCCCCCTGACTGGCTCCTACAATGAGCAGTTCTTC. Its translation: CASIPLTGSYNEQFF.

In DNA, the CDR3 is TGCAGTGCCGGCCTAGCGGGAGGAGGAGGAGATACGCAGTATTTT. Its translation: CSAGLAGGGGDTQYF. The chain couples TRBV20-1 to TRBJ2-3; 11 nucleotides align to TRBD2. Unmatched junction bases numbered 10, after V lost 6 bases and J lost 5 bases. This CDR3 spans 15 amino acids. Germline CDR1 reads DFQATT; CDR2 reads SNEGSKA (reference sequence).

This chain links TRBV6-5 with TRBJ2-5; D is unclear. Germline V gene sequence: CDR1 MNHEY, CDR2 SVGAGI. This CDR3 region has 15 residues. With 0 bases removed from V and 5 bases from J, the gap between germline ends came to 13 bases. In DNA form, the CDR3 reads TGTGCCAGCAGTTACTCGTTGGAACGGCAGGAGACCCAGTACTTC. Its protein is CASSYSLERQETQYF.

The V gene is TRBV6-1, the J gene TRBJ2-3; D unresolved. The CDR3 is 13 residues long. V dropped 4 bases and J dropped 6 bases, with 11 bases sitting between them. In germline, CDR1 is MNHNS, CDR2 SASEGT. In DNA, the CDR3 is TGTGCCAGCAGTGCCAACTACGGGGATACGCAGTATTTT. It specifies CASSANYGDTQYF.

This clonotype has at least ten counts. The chain carries TRBV5-1 and TRBJ2-3; D unclear. The CDR3 consists of 14 residues. V lost 0 bases and J 1 base, leaving 6 bases between the germline ends. The germline V gene has CDR1 SGHRS and CDR2 YFSETQ. The CDR3 region is CASSLEPGTDTQYF. Written as DNA, the CDR3 is TGCGCCAGCAGCTTGGAACCGGGCACAGATACGCAGTATTTT.

This clonotype was counted a few times. The J gene is TRBJ1-5, the V gene TRBV29-1; D possibly corresponds to TRBD1 (5 bases). The V gene's germline CDR1 is SQVTM and CDR2 ANQGSEA. The CDR3 is 13 residues long. V was clipped by 1 base and J by 4 bases, with 8 bases between them. The chain's CDR3 is CSVEGAGNQPQHF. CDR3 bases: TGCAGCGTTGAAGGGGCAGGGAATCAGCCCCAGCATTTT.

This clonotype was seen at least ten times. The rearrangement links TRBV20-1 to TRBJ1-1; a possible D gene is TRBD1 (5 bases). V was cut by 2 bases and J by 5 bases, with 6 bases left in between. The CDR3 loop spans 11 amino acids. The germline CDR1 and CDR2 sequences are DFQATT and SNEGSKA (reference sequence). The CDR3 is CSARQGTEAFF. The CDR3 DNA is TGCAGTGCTAGACAGGGTACTGAAGCTTTCTTT.

This clonotype was counted only a few times. The chain is built from TRBV11-3 and TRBJ2-5, with D perhaps assigned TRBD1 or TRBD2 (5 bases each). Trimming took off 5 bases at V and 2 bases at J, with 9 bases between the two ends. Germline V CDR1 and CDR2: SGHNT, YENEEA. The CDR3 is 13 residues long. CDR3 region: CASSARGQETQYF. CDR3 DNA: TGTGCCAGCAGCGCGAGGGGTCAAGAGACCCAGTACTTC.